The TCR beta chain described here comes from a study of cytomegalovirus exposure and HLA in healthy donors. The study's findings and limits: The study reported that TCR beta sequences accurately predicted HLA-A and HLA-B alleles in most subjects.

The PCR employed 60 Vbeta primers together with 13 Jbeta primers. The table came from immunoSEQ multiplex PCR; TCRdb's copy has only in-frame clones and leaves some out. The sample includes 100,000 to 150,000 clones, around 74% of them seen just once. A note on this clone: Its matching antigen is unknown.

This CDR3 comprises 15 residues. Germline CDR1 reads LNHDA; CDR2 reads SQIVND (reference sequence). V lost 5 bases and J lost 6; bases outside the gene matches: 5. The specimen was PBMCs. This rearrangement joins TRBV19 to TRBJ2-1; 12 positions match TRBD1. The origin of this receptor is a male donor in good health and CMV-seronegative. The CDR3 DNA reads TGTGCCAGTAGTCCGGGACAGGGGGCGGGCAATGAGCAGTTCTTC. Its protein product is CASSPGQGAGNEQFF.